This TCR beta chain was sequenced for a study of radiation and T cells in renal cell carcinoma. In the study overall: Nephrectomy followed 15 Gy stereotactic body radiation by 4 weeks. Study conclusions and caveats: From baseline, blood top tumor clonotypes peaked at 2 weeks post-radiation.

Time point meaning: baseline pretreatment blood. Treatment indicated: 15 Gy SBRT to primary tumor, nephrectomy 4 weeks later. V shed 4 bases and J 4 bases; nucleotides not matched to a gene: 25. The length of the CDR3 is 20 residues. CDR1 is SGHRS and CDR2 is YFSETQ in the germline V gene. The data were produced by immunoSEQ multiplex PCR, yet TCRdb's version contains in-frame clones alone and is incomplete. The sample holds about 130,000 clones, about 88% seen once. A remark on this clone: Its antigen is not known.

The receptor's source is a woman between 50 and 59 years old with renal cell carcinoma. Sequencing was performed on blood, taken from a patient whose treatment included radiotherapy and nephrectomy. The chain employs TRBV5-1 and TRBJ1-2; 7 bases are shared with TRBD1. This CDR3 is CASSRGQAVSASYAGYGYTF. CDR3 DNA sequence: TGCGCCAGCAGCAGAGGACAGGCCGTATCAGCATCCTATGCGGGCTATGGCTACACCTTC.